Below are 25 T cell receptor beta chains sequenced from a single sample in a study of response to subunit inactivated influenza vaccine. TCRdb fed the RT-PCR reads into MiXCR, producing one record per CDR3 protein. The data contain around 500,000 distinct CDR3 sequences, approximately 11% of them singletons. The sequenced sample was PBMCs from blood, obtained 35 to 45 days after vaccination. These receptors were obtained from a man aged 50-60 years who received an inactivated influenza vaccine.

This clonotype was seen ten or more times. This chain connects TRBV20-1 to TRBJ2-3; D may be TRBD2 (5 bases). Germline V gene lookup returns CDR1 DFQATT and CDR2 SNEGSKA (reference sequence). The CDR3 spans 12 residues. V was clipped by 6 bases and J by 2 bases, with 9 bases between them. CDR3 in amino acids: CSARTLTDTQYF. In DNA form, the CDR3 reads TGCAGTGCCCGGACTCTCACAGATACGCAGTATTTT.

The chain uses TRBV15 and TRBJ2-2; perhaps TRBD1 as D (6 bases). CDR3 size: 15 residues. V dropped 2 bases and J dropped 1 base, with 8 bases sitting between them. The V gene's germline CDR1 is LNHNV and CDR2 YYDKDF (reference sequence). As DNA, the CDR3 is TGTGCCACCAGCAGACTACAGGGGAACACCGGGGAGCTGTTTTTT. Translating it yields CATSRLQGNTGELFF.

This clonotype was seen many times. This chain uses TRBV12-3 or TRBV12-4 with TRBJ1-5, with TRBD1 as a possible D gene (6 bases). V was cut by 3 bases and J by 7 bases, with 13 bases left in between. The length of the CDR3 is 14 residues. The CDR3 DNA sequence: TGTGCCAGCAGTTTGGCGGGGGGCCGGCAGCCCCAGCATTTT. Its protein is CASSLAGGRQPQHF.

Comment on this clonotype: Germline is not matched at one junction end, which may reflect a read error. This chain joins TRBV12-3 or TRBV12-4 and TRBJ2-1; 13 bases are shared with TRBD2. This CDR3 region has 18 residues. The CDR3 bases are TGTGCTAGCAGTTTCTCACGGACTAGCGGGAGACACTACAATGAGCAGTTCTTC. Encoded protein: CASSFSRTSGRHYNEQFF.

This clonotype was seen repeatedly, ten times or more. The rearrangement uses TRBV12-3 or TRBV12-4 and TRBJ2-5, with D perhaps matching TRBD2 (7 bases). Trimming removed 7 bases from V and 2 bases from J, with 20 bases in between. This CDR3 has 16 residues. Written as DNA, the CDR3 is TGTGCCAGCACCGTCGGGGGGCCCCTCCTTCAAGAGACCCAGTACTTC. Amino acids: CASTVGGPLLQETQYF.

The chain carries TRBV7-9 and TRBJ2-7, with 9 bases identical to TRBD1. The V segment lost 5 bases and the J segment 3 bases; nucleotides outside the gene matches: 8. This CDR3 is built from 15 residues. CDR1 and CDR2 from the germline V gene are SEHNR and FQNEAQ (reference sequence). In DNA form, the CDR3 reads TGTGCCAGCAGCCCGGGGACAGGGACTAACTACGAGCAGTACTTC. It is translated as CASSPGTGTNYEQYF.

This clonotype turned up a few times. J is TRBJ2-1 and V is TRBV25-1, with D possibly TRBD2 on 6 matching bases. V was cut by 1 base and J by 4 bases, with 11 bases left in between. The CDR3 has 15 amino acids. Germline CDR1 is MGHDK and CDR2 is SYGVNS. DNA of the CDR3: TGTGCCAGCAGTGAATTTACTAGCCTGTACAATGAGCAGTTCTTC. This codes for CASSEFTSLYNEQFF.

Only one count was recorded for this clonotype. The J gene is TRBJ2-7, the V gene TRBV14; 10 bases line up with TRBD2. The J call may be wrong; the DNA end is better matched by TRBJ2-1. CDR3 length equals 16 residues. Germline lookup yields CDR1 SGHDN and CDR2 FVKESK. For the CDR3, the DNA is TGTGCCAGCAGCCCAACCTGGACTAGCGGCCGTAATGAGCAGTTCTTC. Translated: CASSPTWTSGRNEQFF.

This sequence joins TRBV27 and TRBJ2-3; D is unresolved. V lost 2 bases to trimming and J lost 1 base, with 7 bases between them. Germline CDR1 and CDR2: MNHEY and SMNVEV (reference sequence). CDR3 length: 14 residues. CDR3 sequence: CASSLTLGTDTQYF. CDR3 coding DNA: TGTGCCAGCAGTTTAACCCTAGGCACAGATACGCAGTATTTT.

The chain has TRBV29-1 and TRBJ2-7, with 11 bases that match TRBD1. Germline CDR1 SQVTM, CDR2 ANQGSEA. The J segment lost 5 bases and the V segment lost 2 bases, leaving 5 bases of the junction unmatched. The CDR3 spans 14 residues. The CDR3 region is CSVERTGGSHEQYF. CDR3 DNA sequence: TGCAGCGTTGAAAGGACAGGGGGCTCGCACGAGCAGTACTTC.

J is TRBJ2-5 and V is TRBV5-6; TRBD2 aligns across 9 bases. V was clipped by 4 bases and J by 2 bases; unmatched bases: 9. Germline CDR1 SGHDT, CDR2 YYEEEE. This CDR3 is built from 16 residues. In nucleotides, the CDR3 is TGTGCCAGCAGCACGATAGCGGGGGAACAACAAGAGACCCAGTACTTC. It specifies CASSTIAGEQQETQYF.

This clonotype appeared a few times. The V and J genes are TRBV4-3 and TRBJ2-2; TRBD1 matches 9 bases. The CDR3 runs 18 residues. V lost 4 bases to trimming and J lost 0 bases; unmatched junction nucleotides: 9. The germline V gene has CDR1 LGHNA and CDR2 YSLEER. The CDR3 DNA follows: TGCGCCAGCAGCCGCGAAGACAGGGGGAGCGCGAACACCGGGGAGCTGTTTTTT. Amino acid sequence: CASSREDRGSANTGELFF.

This clonotype was seen more than once but under ten times. J is TRBJ2-3 and V is TRBV7-9, with D hard to call. V was pared by 5 bases and J by 2 bases, with 14 bases between. CDR1 SEHNR and CDR2 FQNEAQ come from the germline V gene (reference sequence). This CDR3 is 15 amino acids long. The CDR3: CASSPPNSYTDTQYF. CDR3 DNA sequence: TGTGCCAGCAGCCCCCCCAACAGTTACACAGATACGCAGTATTTT. Full variable domain (missing parts from reference TRBV7-9 and TRBJ2-3): DTGVSQNPRHKITKRGQNVTFRCDPISEHNRLYWYRQTLGQGPEFLTYFQNEAQLEKSRLLSDRFSAERPKGSFSTLEIQRTEQGDSAMYLCASSPPNSYTDTQYFGPGTRLTVL.

V and J are TRBV5-1 and TRBJ1-1; 9 nucleotides line up with TRBD1. V trimming: 4 bases; J trimming: 8 bases; junction bases outside the gene matches: 9. Germline CDR1 and CDR2: SGHRS and YFSETQ. CDR3 length: 14 amino acids. The CDR3 protein is CASSITGGRREAFF. CDR3 nucleotides: TGCGCCAGCAGCATAACAGGGGGCCGACGCGAAGCTTTCTTT.

This clonotype was observed many times. The V gene is TRBV5-5, the J gene TRBJ2-7; D remains ambiguous. CDR3 length: 13 residues. Germline CDR1 SGHKS, CDR2 YYEKEE (reference sequence). Trimming left V 3 bases short and J 0 bases short, with 7 bases between. DNA of the CDR3: TGTGCCAGCAGCTATCCGAGCTCCTACGAGCAGTACTTC. Protein sequence: CASSYPSSYEQYF.

This clonotype was found many times. The chain has TRBV5-6 and TRBJ1-1; no clear D. CDR1 is SGHDT, CDR2 YYEEEE, per germline. This CDR3 spans 14 amino acids. The V and J ends lost 0 bases and 6 bases respectively, with 12 bases between them. CDR3 nucleotide sequence: TGTGCCAGCAGCTTGGGCAGTGTTAGGGCTGAAGCTTTCTTT. Encoded protein: CASSLGSVRAEAFF.

This clonotype was recorded at least ten times. The chain has TRBV6-5 and TRBJ2-1; D gene uncertain. CDR3 length: 14 residues. Trimming shortened V by 2 bases and J by 0 bases, and 5 bases separated the two germline ends. Germline V gives CDR1 MNHEY, CDR2 SVGAGI. CDR3 sequence reads: CASSYDDSYNEQFF. The CDR3 DNA is TGTGCCAGCAGTTACGACGACTCCTACAATGAGCAGTTCTTC.

This sequence joins TRBV11-2 and TRBJ1-1, with D tentatively TRBD1 (6 bases). CDR1 and CDR2 (germline): SGHAT, FQNNGV. CDR3 length: 13 amino acids. Trimming took off 6 bases at V and 8 bases at J, with 16 bases between the two ends. In DNA, the CDR3 is TGTGCCAGCAGATCGACAGGCGGGTTAGAAGCTTTCTTT. It is translated as CASRSTGGLEAFF.

This clonotype was observed at least ten times. The chain recombines TRBV28 with TRBJ2-1; no clear D. The CDR3 has 11 amino acids. CDR1 MDHEN and CDR2 SYDVKM come from the germline V gene. The germline V and J ends were trimmed by 6 bases and 8 bases, with 8 bases remaining between them. The CDR3 protein is CASRSTDEQFF. The CDR3 DNA reads TGTGCCAGCAGGTCCACGGATGAGCAGTTCTTC.

The sample holds a few counts of this clonotype. The chain carries TRBV7-3 and TRBJ2-1; maybe TRBD2 (7 bases). The ends were cut back, 1 base at V and 4 bases at J, with 14 bases in the middle. This CDR3 region has 16 residues. Germline V lookup: CDR1 SGHTA, CDR2 FQGTGA. CDR3 protein: CASSLIGGARYNEQFF. CDR3 nucleotides: TGTGCCAGCAGCTTAATTGGGGGGGCCCGATACAATGAGCAGTTCTTC.

This clonotype showed up many times. This chain links TRBV5-1 with TRBJ2-7; no definite D call. V gave up 0 bases and J gave up 3 bases, with 7 bases separating them. CDR3 length: 13 amino acids. Germline V gene data show CDR1 as SGHRS and CDR2 as YFSETQ. DNA of the CDR3: TGCGCCAGCAGCTTGGCAACCGTCTACGAGCAGTACTTC. It yields the protein CASSLATVYEQYF.

The chain combines TRBV4-2 with TRBJ2-1, with 7 bases lining up with TRBD2. From germline, CDR1 is LGHNA and CDR2 YNFKEQ. The length of the CDR3 is 17 residues. V lost 3 bases, J lost 5 bases, and 13 bases stayed unmatched. The DNA of the CDR3 is TGTGCCAGCAGCCAGGAGGGTCCTAGCGGAGGGAACAATGAGCAGTTCTTC. Protein: CASSQEGPSGGNNEQFF.

This clonotype occurred a few times. The CDR3 loop reads CAISESTQGNNQPQHF. CDR3 bases: TGTGCCATCAGTGAGTCGACACAGGGGAACAATCAGCCCCAGCATTTT. This chain joins TRBV10-3 and TRBJ1-5; 7 bases align to TRBD1. After removal of 0 bases from V and 3 bases from J, the junction contained 5 bases not matched to a gene. Germline assignment: CDR1 ENHRY and CDR2 SYGVKD. The CDR3 extends over 16 amino acids.

This clonotype was seen at least ten times. This chain connects TRBV20-1 to TRBJ1-1, with 7 nucleotides matching TRBD1. Trimming removed 4 bases from V and 5 bases from J; junction bases left unmatched: 7. This CDR3 is 13 amino acids long. The V gene's germline CDR1 is DFQATT and CDR2 SNEGSKA (reference sequence). CDR3 sequence reads: CSATRGARTEAFF. Written as DNA, the CDR3 is TGCAGTGCTACCAGGGGGGCGCGGACTGAAGCTTTCTTT.

This chain links TRBV4-3 with TRBJ1-2; no clear D gene. From germline, CDR1 is LGHNA and CDR2 YSLEER. This CDR3 spans 16 amino acids. V lost 0 bases and J 4 bases, leaving 15 bases between the germline ends. CDR3 protein: CASSQDRRAWGYGYTF. The CDR3 coding sequence is TGCGCCAGCAGCCAAGATAGGAGGGCCTGGGGCTATGGCTACACCTTC.